This T cell receptor (beta chain) is drawn from a study of glioma-infiltrating T cells. Germline-derived CDR1 and CDR2 are MGHRA and YSYEKL. Trimming cost V 0 bases and J 6 bases, with 13 bases left between them. The CDR3 extends over 15 amino acids. There are many counts of this clonotype. Amplification of TCR alpha and beta CDR3 regions from RNA used iRepertoire nested multiplex PCR. TCRdb fed the multiplex PCR reads into MiXCR, producing one record per CDR3 protein. The sample shows some 190,000 distinct CDR3 sequences, approximately 30% of them seen only once. This receptor was obtained from a human donor with low-grade glioma or glioblastoma, undergoing nonglioma brain surgery, or in good health (not recorded which). The rearrangement links TRBV4-1 to TRBJ2-3, with D possibly being TRBD2 (5 bases). Sequencing was performed on glioma tissue, nonneoplastic brain tissue, or PBMCs (not recorded which). The CDR3 loop reads CASSQESGRLDTQYF. The CDR3 DNA is TGCGCCAGCAGCCAAGAATCGGGGAGACTCGATACGCAGTATTTT.